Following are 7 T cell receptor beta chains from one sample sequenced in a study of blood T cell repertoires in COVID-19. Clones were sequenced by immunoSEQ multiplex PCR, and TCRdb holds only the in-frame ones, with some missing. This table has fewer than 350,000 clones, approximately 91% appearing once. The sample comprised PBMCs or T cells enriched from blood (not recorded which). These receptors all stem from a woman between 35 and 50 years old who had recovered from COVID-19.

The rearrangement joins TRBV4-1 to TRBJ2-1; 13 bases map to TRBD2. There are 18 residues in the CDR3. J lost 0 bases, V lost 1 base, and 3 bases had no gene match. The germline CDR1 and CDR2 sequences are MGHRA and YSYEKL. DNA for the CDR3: TGCGCCAGCAGCCAAGTACTAGCGGGGGGGAGCTCCTACAATGAGCAGTTCTTC. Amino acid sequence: CASSQVLAGGSSYNEQFF.

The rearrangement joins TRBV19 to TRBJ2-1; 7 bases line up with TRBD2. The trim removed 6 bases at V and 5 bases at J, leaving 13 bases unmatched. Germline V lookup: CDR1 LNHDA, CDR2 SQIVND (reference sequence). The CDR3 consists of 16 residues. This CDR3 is CASRALAGTTHNEQFF. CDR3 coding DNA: TGTGCCAGTAGAGCCTTAGCGGGTACCACCCACAATGAGCAGTTCTTC. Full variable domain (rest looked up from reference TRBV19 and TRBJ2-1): DGGITQSPKYLFRKEGQNVTLSCEQNLNHDAMYWYRQDPGQGLRLIYYSQIVNDFQKGDIAEGYSVSREKKESFPLTVTSAQKNPTAFYLCASRALAGTTHNEQFFGPGTRLTVL.

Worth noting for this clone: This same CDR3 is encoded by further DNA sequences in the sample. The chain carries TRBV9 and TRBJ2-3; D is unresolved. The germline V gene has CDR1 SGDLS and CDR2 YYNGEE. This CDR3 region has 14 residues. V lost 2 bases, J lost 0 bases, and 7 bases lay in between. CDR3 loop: CASSVQSSTDTQYF. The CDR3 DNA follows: TGTGCCAGCAGCGTCCAGTCTAGCACAGATACGCAGTATTTT.

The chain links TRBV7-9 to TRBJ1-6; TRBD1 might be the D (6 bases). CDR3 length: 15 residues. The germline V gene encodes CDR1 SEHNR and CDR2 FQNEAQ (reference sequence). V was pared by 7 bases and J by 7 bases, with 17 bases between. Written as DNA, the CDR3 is TGTGCCAGCACCCCCGGGACACGACAAAATTCACCCCTCCACTTT. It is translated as CASTPGTRQNSPLHF.

The CDR3 spells CASSEAWRQTYEQYF. Here the CDR3 DNA reads TGTGCCAGCAGTGAAGCATGGAGACAGACCTACGAGCAGTACTTC. This rearrangement joins TRBV6-1 to TRBJ2-7; D is possibly TRBD1 (5 bases). Germline values: CDR1 MNHNS, CDR2 SASEGT. V lost 0 bases and J lost 2, with 11 bases in between. The CDR3 loop spans 15 amino acids.

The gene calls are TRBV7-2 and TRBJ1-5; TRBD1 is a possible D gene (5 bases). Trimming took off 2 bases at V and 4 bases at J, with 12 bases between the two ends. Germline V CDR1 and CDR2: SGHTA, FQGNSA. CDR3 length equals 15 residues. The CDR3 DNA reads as TGTGCCAGCAGCTTAAATTCCGCAGGGAATCAGCCCCAGCATTTT. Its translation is CASSLNSAGNQPQHF. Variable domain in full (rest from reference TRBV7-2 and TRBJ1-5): GAGVSQSPSNKVTEKGKDVELRCDPISGHTALYWYRQSLGQGLEFLIYFQGNSAPDKSGLPSDRFSAERTGGSVSTLTIQRTQQEDSAVYLCASSLNSAGNQPQHFGDGTRLSIL.

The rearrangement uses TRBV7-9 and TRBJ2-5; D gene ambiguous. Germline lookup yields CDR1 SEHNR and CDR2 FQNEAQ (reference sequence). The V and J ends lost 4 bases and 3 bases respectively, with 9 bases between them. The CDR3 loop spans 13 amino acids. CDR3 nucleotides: TGTGCCAGCAGCTCCTGGCAGGAAGAGACCCAGTACTTC. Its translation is CASSSWQEETQYF.